Listed below are T cell receptor beta chains from one sample, sequenced in a study of shared clonotypes between healthy human individuals. Libraries were prepared by immunoSEQ multiplex PCR; TCRdb keeps only in-frame clonotypes and omits some of them. The sample consists of around 2.3 million clones, approximately 94% of them appearing once. The sequenced material came from naive CD4+ T cells sorted from blood. Receptors originate from a young man in good health. CDR3s include the opening cysteine and the closing phenylalanine or tryptophan. D genes are given only for firm matches. Clone size appears in some rows only: once, few, many, or a class for an expanded clone.

d_gene | j_gene | v_gene | len | abundance | CDR3nt | CDR3aa
TRBD1 | TRBJ2-3 | TRBV7-9 | 15 | - | TGTGCCAGCATCACCGGGACAGGAAGCACAGATACGCAGTATTTT | CASITGTGSTDTQYF
TRBD1 | TRBJ2-7 | TRBV5-1 | 15 | - | TGCGCCAGCAGCCAGAACTTAGGACAGGGGGACGAGCAGTACTTC | CASSQNLGQGDEQYF
- | TRBJ2-4 | TRBV9 | 14 | - | TGTGCCAGCAGTCCTGGACAAACCAAAAACATTCAGTACTTC | CASSPGQTKNIQYF
- | TRBJ2-5 | TRBV28 | 12 | - | TGTGCCAGCAGTTCGGGGGGCGAGACCCAGTACTTC | CASSSGGETQYF
TRBD1 | TRBJ1-2 | TRBV18 | 15 | - | TGTGCCAGCTCCCACGACAGGGGCGGTAACTATGGCTACACCTTC | CASSHDRGGNYGYTF
TRBD1 | TRBJ2-7 | TRBV7-7 | 13 | - | TGTGCTAGCAGCGTCGACAGGGGCGGCGAGCAGTACTTC | CASSVDRGGEQYF
- | TRBJ1-3 | TRBV5-1 | 16 | - | TGCGCCAGCAGCCCCGGACTCCTTACATCTGGAAACACCATATATTTT | CASSPGLLTSGNTIYF
- | TRBJ2-1 | TRBV10-1 | 16 | - | TGCGCCAGCCAACCAGCTGGGGACGGGGATGGGGGTGAGCAGTTCTTC | CASQPAGDGDGGEQFF
- | TRBJ2-7 | TRBV10-3 | 12 | - | TGTGCCATCAGTTGGGACGGTTACGAGCAGTACTTC | CAISWDGYEQYF
- | TRBJ2-2 | TRBV5-8 | 16 | once | TGTGCCAGCAGCGGTAGCTCGATAGGAGTGACCGGGGAGCTGTTTTTT | CASSGSSIGVTGELFF
TRBD1 | TRBJ1-2 | TRBV18 | 14 | - | TGTGCCAGCTCACCGGACAGGGGACCCTATGGCTACACCTTC | CASSPDRGPYGYTF
- | TRBJ1-2 | TRBV7-9 | 13 | - | TGTGCCAGTAGGTCAGGGAGCGACTATGGCTACACCTTC | CASRSGSDYGYTF
- | TRBJ1-3 | TRBV18 | 16 | once | TGTGCCAGCTCACCACCGGTGGGAGGAAATGGAAACACCATATATTTT | CASSPPVGGNGNTIYF
- | TRBJ1-5 | TRBV28 | 15 | - | TGTGCCAGCAGCGACAGTAGGGGGGACAATCAGCCCCAGCATTTT | CASSDSRGDNQPQHF
- | TRBJ1-1 | TRBV11-2 | 14 | - | TGTGCCAGCAGCTCGAAACAGTCGAACACTGAAGCTTTCTTT | CASSSKQSNTEAFF
- | TRBJ2-2 | TRBV27 | 17 | - | TGTGCCAGCAGTGCGGCCCCATATAGGCTGGCTACCGGGGAGCTGTTTTTT | CASSAAPYRLATGELFF
TRBD2 | TRBJ2-2 | TRBV7-9 | 15 | - | TGTGCCAGCAGCTTAGCACTAGCGGGCACCGGGGAGCTGTTTTTT | CASSLALAGTGELFF
- | TRBJ2-7 | TRBV18 | 16 | - | TGTGCCAGCTCACCACCAGGCTTATCCGGCTCCTACGAGCAGTACTTC | CASSPPGLSGSYEQYF
- | TRBJ2-7 | TRBV7-2 | 13 | - | TGTGCCAGCAACCTAGACCTAGGAACCGAGCAGTACTTC | CASNLDLGTEQYF
TRBD2 | TRBJ2-3 | TRBV27 | 16 | - | TGTGCCAGCAGTTCGCGGACTAGCGGGGGGAGGGATACGCAGTATTTT | CASSSRTSGGRDTQYF
- | TRBJ2-3 | TRBV5-1 | 14 | - | TGCGCCAGCAGCTTGGAAACCCCTACAGATACGCAGTATTTT | CASSLETPTDTQYF
- | TRBJ2-7 | TRBV6-5 | 14 | - | TGTGCCAGCAGTTACAACGGGCAGGCCTACGAGCAGTACTTC | CASSYNGQAYEQYF
- | TRBJ1-5 | TRBV10-3 | 14 | - | TGTGCCATCAGCCCGACAGGAGCTAATCAGCCCCAGCATTTT | CAISPTGANQPQHF
- | TRBJ2-7 | TRBV7-2 | 14 | - | TGTGCCAGCAGCTCCCGGACATCCTTCTACGAGCAGTACTTC | CASSSRTSFYEQYF